This T cell receptor beta chain was identified in a study of blood T cells in healthy people across ages. Notes on the study in general: The study found more naive CD4+ cells and higher diversity in long-lived than aged donors. A strong correlation was found between TCR beta diversity and the percentage of naive T cells.

A J-beta primer mix and a sample-barcoded 5' primer were used in a second PCR of about 6 to 12 cycles. MiXCR was run by TCRdb on the 5' RACE reads, yielding one entry per CDR3 protein. The sample consists of 650,000 to 950,000 distinct CDR3 sequences, 40% to 50% of them appearing once. V dropped 0 bases and J dropped 3 bases, with 12 bases sitting between them. Germline V CDR1 and CDR2: DFQATT, SNEGSKA (reference sequence). CDR3 length: 15 amino acids. Per sample, no less than 5 micrograms of total RNA were extracted. In this sample, this clonotype turned up many times. The antigen is unknown. Material: blood. The rearrangement uses TRBV20-1 and TRBJ2-1; D is ambiguous. The source of this sequence is a man in his sixties in good health. CDR3 DNA: TGCAGTGCTAGAGATCTCGACAACTACTACAATGAGCAGTTCTTC. Its translation: CSARDLDNYYNEQFF.